Listed below are T cell receptor beta chains from one sample, sequenced in a study of cytomegalovirus exposure and HLA in healthy donors. Clones were sequenced by immunoSEQ multiplex PCR, and TCRdb holds only the in-frame ones, with some missing. The data contain about 160,000 clones, around four fifths of them singletons. Sequenced material: PBMCs. The receptors stem from a woman aged 50 to 65 in good health and CMV-seronegative. Both conserved end residues are part of each CDR3. A D gene is named only where the DNA matches it firmly. Size tells how often a clone was seen (once, few, many) or the class of an expanded clone, and some rows leave it out.

.	TRBV4-3	TRBJ1-5	few	CASSQEGAGARQPQHF	TGCGCCAGCAGCCAAGAAGGGGCCGGTGCCAGGCAGCCCCAGCATTTT
.	TRBV5-1	TRBJ1-1	.	CASSQGGVWNTEAFF	TGCGCCAGCAGCCAGGGTGGGGTTTGGAACACTGAAGCTTTCTTT
.	TRBV21-1	TRBJ2-5	.	CASRERLAASPETQYF	TGTGCCAGCAGAGAAAGACTAGCGGCATCGCCAGAGACCCAGTACTTC
TRBD1	TRBV10-3	TRBJ1-1	few	CAISLDRGGTEAFF	TGTGCCATCAGCCTAGACAGGGGTGGTACTGAAGCTTTCTTT
TRBD2	TRBV10-3	TRBJ2-1	.	CAISEPGLAGGPYEQFF	TGTGCCATCAGTGAGCCGGGACTAGCGGGAGGGCCCTATGAGCAGTTCTTC
.	TRBV6-5	TRBJ1-5	few	CASSYSQGVRQPQHF	TGTGCCAGCAGTTACTCACAGGGAGTTAGGCAGCCCCAGCATTTT
TRBD2	TRBV6-1	TRBJ2-1	.	CASRTGTSGYNEQFF	TGTGCCAGCAGGACCGGGACTAGTGGATACAATGAGCAGTTCTTC
TRBD1	TRBV28	TRBJ1-2	once	CASTPWDRGENGYTF	TGTGCCAGCACCCCCTGGGACAGGGGGGAAAATGGCTACACCTTC
.	TRBV4-3	TRBJ2-5	.	CASSQELSGAQETQYF	TGCGCCAGCAGCCAAGAACTTAGCGGAGCCCAAGAGACCCAGTACTTC
.	TRBV11-2	TRBJ2-7	.	CASSSNPTGLSEYEQYF	TGTGCCAGCAGCTCCAACCCCACGGGACTCTCAGAATACGAGCAGTACTTC
TRBD1	TRBV5-1	TRBJ1-2	.	CASSLMGQGINYGYTF	TGCGCCAGCAGCTTAATGGGACAGGGAATTAACTATGGCTACACCTTC
.	TRBV7-9	TRBJ2-1	.	CASSLASRYSSYNEQFF	TGTGCCAGCAGCTTAGCGTCCAGATACAGCTCCTACAATGAGCAGTTCTTC
TRBD2	TRBV4-3	TRBJ2-2	few	CASSQDRAAGVLGELFF	TGCGCCAGCAGCCAAGATCGGGCAGCGGGGGTCCTTGGGGAGCTGTTTTTT
TRBD1	TRBV4-1	TRBJ2-7	.	CASSQGTGYNEQYF	TGCGCCAGCAGCCAAGGGACAGGGTATAACGAGCAGTACTTC
TRBD2	TRBV7-6	TRBJ2-7	.	CASSHRGGEQYF	TGTGCCAGCAGCCATCGGGGGGGCGAGCAGTACTTC
.	TRBV15	TRBJ2-1	.	CATSRDRGGNYNEQFF	TGTGCCACCAGCAGAGATCGAGGCGGGAACTACAATGAGCAGTTCTTC
TRBD1	TRBV5-4	TRBJ1-1	.	CASSLGGTGLTEAFF	TGTGCCAGCAGCTTGGGAGGGACAGGTCTGACTGAAGCTTTCTTT
.	TRBV7-8	TRBJ1-2	.	CASSPIYREQGYTF	TGTGCCAGCAGCCCCATTTACAGGGAACAAGGCTACACCTTC
TRBD2	TRBV27	TRBJ2-3	once	CASSLVASGGAYTQYF	TGTGCCAGCAGTTTAGTGGCTAGCGGGGGGGCCTATACGCAGTATTTT
.	TRBV28	TRBJ2-5	.	CASSLSRVEYF	TGTGCCAGCAGTTTATCCAGGGTTGAGTACTTC
TRBD1	TRBV5-5	TRBJ1-1	.	CASSIGQGYFISEAFF	TGTGCCAGCAGCATTGGACAGGGGTATTTTATTTCTGAAGCTTTCTTT
.	TRBV6-1	TRBJ1-1	few	CASSDSGAGGNTEAFF	TGTGCCAGCAGTGATTCAGGGGCGGGGGGGAACACTGAAGCTTTCTTT
.	TRBV7-2	TRBJ1-1	.	CASSLRGGGTVEAFF	TGTGCCAGCAGCCTCCGAGGCGGGGGAACGGTTGAAGCTTTCTTT
TRBD1	TRBV28	TRBJ2-5	.	CASSPLRTGGIQETQYF	TGTGCCAGCAGTCCTCTCAGGACAGGGGGCATACAAGAGACCCAGTACTTC
.	TRBV6-6	TRBJ2-7	few	CASSYSAGTYEQYF	TGTGCCAGCAGTTACTCTGCGGGGACCTACGAGCAGTACTTC
.	TRBV11-2	TRBJ2-5	once	CASSLGGQETQYF	TGTGCCAGCAGCTTGGGGGGCCAAGAGACCCAGTACTTC
.	TRBV5-1	TRBJ2-5	.	CASSVTVQETQYF	TGCGCCAGCAGCGTGACAGTCCAAGAGACCCAGTACTTC
.	TRBV19	TRBJ2-5	.	CASSSTRETQYF	TGTGCCAGTAGTAGCACCCGGGAGACCCAGTACTTC
TRBD1	TRBV11-3	TRBJ1-1	.	CASSLGQASEAFF	TGTGCCAGCAGCTTGGGACAGGCCTCGGAAGCTTTCTTT
TRBD1	TRBV29-1	TRBJ2-7	.	CSVEETGVIEQYF	TGCAGCGTTGAAGAGACAGGGGTCATCGAGCAGTACTTC
TRBD1	TRBV2	TRBJ1-1	once	CASMRDRGSPLKAFF	TGTGCCAGCATGCGGGACAGGGGCTCCCCCTTGAAAGCTTTCTTT
TRBD1	TRBV4-3	TRBJ1-2	.	CASSQDFRQGSYGYTF	TGCGCCAGCAGCCAAGATTTCCGACAGGGATCCTATGGCTACACCTTC
TRBD2	TRBV2	TRBJ2-2	.	CASRRLAGTGELFF	TGTGCCAGCCGGCGGCTAGCGGGCACCGGGGAGCTGTTTTTT
.	TRBV7-2	TRBJ1-2	.	CASSLEIPQGRVVYGYTF	TGTGCCAGCAGCCTAGAGATCCCCCAGGGGCGTGTTGTCTATGGCTACACCTTC
.	TRBV7-2	TRBJ1-1	few	CASSEYSEAFF	TGTGCCAGCAGCGAATACAGTGAAGCTTTCTTT
.	TRBV7-9	TRBJ2-1	.	CASSLRGQRAGSEQFF	TGTGCCAGCAGCTTAAGGGGGCAGCGGGCCGGTAGTGAGCAGTTCTTC
TRBD2	TRBV7-9	TRBJ2-7	few	CASSLVSGLVFPEQYF	TGTGCCAGCAGCTTAGTCTCGGGACTAGTTTTCCCCGAGCAGTACTTC
TRBD2	TRBV4-3	TRBJ2-1	.	CASSQDVLAGGLNEQFF	TGCGCCAGCAGCCAAGATGTGTTAGCGGGGGGGCTCAATGAGCAGTTCTTC
TRBD2	TRBV5-6	TRBJ2-4	.	CASSSNLLAGGYKNIQYF	TGTGCCAGCAGCTCCAATCTTCTAGCGGGGGGATACAAAAACATTCAGTACTTC
TRBD1	TRBV29-1	TRBJ2-7	.	CSVDSGQDYEQYF	TGCAGCGTTGATTCGGGACAGGACTACGAGCAGTACTTC
.	TRBV19	TRBJ1-4	.	CASSMAGATNEKLFF	TGTGCCAGTAGTATGGCAGGGGCAACTAATGAAAAACTGTTTTTT
.	TRBV5-1	TRBJ1-5	.	CASSLGEGGNQPQHF	TGCGCCAGCAGCTTGGGGGAGGGCGGCAATCAGCCCCAGCATTTT
TRBD1	TRBV7-8	TRBJ2-7	.	CASSLAGQGYEQYF	TGTGCCAGCAGCTTAGCGGGACAGGGCTACGAGCAGTACTTC
.	TRBV7-2	TRBJ2-7	.	CASSLDRPSYEQYF	TGTGCCAGCAGCTTAGACAGGCCTAGCTACGAGCAGTACTTC
.	TRBV19	TRBJ2-7	few	CASSIWGQNYEQYF	TGTGCCAGTAGTATTTGGGGGCAGAACTACGAGCAGTACTTC
.	TRBV28	TRBJ1-2	.	CASSLQGGGYTF	TGTGCCAGCAGTTTACAGGGAGGCGGCTACACCTTC
.	TRBV7-2	TRBJ1-2	once	CASSTDNNYGYTF	TGTGCCAGCAGCACGGACAATAACTATGGCTACACCTTC
TRBD1	TRBV27	TRBJ1-1	.	CASSFLGQGNTEAFF	TGTGCCAGCAGTTTTTTGGGACAGGGGAACACTGAAGCTTTCTTT
.	TRBV28	TRBJ1-2	.	CASNHRVSGYTF	TGTGCCAGCAACCACAGGGTTAGCGGCTACACCTTC
.	TRBV11-3	TRBJ1-5	once	CASSLTPGDLTIYQPQHF	TGTGCCAGCAGCTTAACGCCAGGCGATCTTACAATTTATCAGCCCCAGCATTTT
.	TRBV27	TRBJ1-4	.	CASSLLSGRVLGKLFF	TGTGCCAGCAGTTTATTAAGTGGGCGGGTTCTAGGAAAACTGTTTTTT
.	TRBV14	TRBJ1-1	.	CASSLRDHRGGAFF	TGTGCCAGCAGCCTCCGGGACCATCGTGGGGGGGCTTTCTTT
.	TRBV10-2	TRBJ2-5	.	CASSESSGRGQETQYF	TGCGCCAGCAGTGAGTCCTCCGGAAGGGGGCAAGAGACCCAGTACTTC
.	TRBV28	TRBJ1-1	.	CASRGRGASDTEAFF	TGTGCCAGCAGGGGGAGGGGCGCATCGGACACTGAAGCTTTCTTT
.	TRBV18	TRBJ1-6	.	CASSRAKHSPLHF	TGTGCCAGCTCACGGGCGAAGCACTCACCCCTCCACTTT
TRBD1	TRBV5-4	TRBJ1-6	.	CASSLTGENSPLHF	TGTGCCAGCAGCTTGACAGGGGAGAATTCACCCCTCCACTTT
.	TRBV7-3	TRBJ2-1	.	CASSDSGRRNEQFF	TGTGCCAGCAGCGATAGCGGACGTCGGAATGAGCAGTTCTTC